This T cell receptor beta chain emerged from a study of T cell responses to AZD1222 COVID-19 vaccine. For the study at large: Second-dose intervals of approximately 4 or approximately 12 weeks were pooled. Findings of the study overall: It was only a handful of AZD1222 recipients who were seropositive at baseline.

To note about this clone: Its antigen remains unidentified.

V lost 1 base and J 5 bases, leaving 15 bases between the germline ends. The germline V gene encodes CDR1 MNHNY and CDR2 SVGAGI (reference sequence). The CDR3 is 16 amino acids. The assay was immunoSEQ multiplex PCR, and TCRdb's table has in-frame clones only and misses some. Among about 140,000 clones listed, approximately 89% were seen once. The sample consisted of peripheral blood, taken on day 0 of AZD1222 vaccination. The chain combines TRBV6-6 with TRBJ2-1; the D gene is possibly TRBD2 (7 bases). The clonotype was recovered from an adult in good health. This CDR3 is CASSYLGGQGDNEQFF. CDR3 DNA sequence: TGTGCCAGCAGTTACTTGGGGGGGCAGGGTGACAATGAGCAGTTCTTC.